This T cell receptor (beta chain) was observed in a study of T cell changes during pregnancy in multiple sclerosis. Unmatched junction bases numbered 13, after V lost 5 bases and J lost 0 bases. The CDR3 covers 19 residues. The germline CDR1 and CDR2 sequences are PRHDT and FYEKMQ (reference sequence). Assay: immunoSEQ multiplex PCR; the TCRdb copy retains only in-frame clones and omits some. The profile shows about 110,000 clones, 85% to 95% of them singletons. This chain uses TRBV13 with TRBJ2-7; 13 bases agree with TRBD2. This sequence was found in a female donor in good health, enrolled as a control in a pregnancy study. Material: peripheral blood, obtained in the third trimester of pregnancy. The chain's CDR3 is CASSHRTSGGASFSYEQYF. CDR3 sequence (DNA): TGTGCCAGCAGCCATCGGACTAGCGGGGGCGCCTCCTTCTCCTACGAGCAGTACTTC.